The clone carrying this T cell receptor (beta chain) showed up many times. Its antigen remains unknown. TCRdb reanalysed the RACE reads using MiXCR and keeps one entry per CDR3 protein. The sample lists tens of thousands of distinct CDR3 sequences, roughly a tenth occurring once. The source of the sample is a study of human T cells and chemical hapten exposure. Study-level findings and limits: There were significantly more large CDR3 similarity clusters among expanded TCRs than among controls.

CDR1 is SNHLY, CDR2 FYNNEI, per germline. The CDR3 sequence is 14 residues long. V lost 4 bases, J lost 9 bases, and 6 bases stayed unmatched. Time point: pre-sensitization, week 0. Treatment specified: therapeutic diphenylcyclopropenone sensitization with weekly scalp DPC. Source: whole blood, taken in connection with sensitization to the hapten diphenylcyclopropenone (DPC). This sequence joins TRBV2 and TRBJ1-6; 7 bases line up with TRBD1. This clonotype originated in a man aged 40-55 years with alopecia areata. Some clones in this sample may be carry-over from other donors' samples. Here the CDR3 DNA reads TGTGCCAGCAGTGGCAGACAGGGCCGTTCACCCCTCCACTTT. It specifies CASSGRQGRSPLHF.